These 3 T cell receptor beta chains originate from one sample sequenced in a study of blood T cell repertoires in COVID-19. Produced via immunoSEQ multiplex PCR; TCRdb's table is partial and in-frame only. The sample has roughly 59,000 clones, around 85% seen once. The sequencing sample was made of peripheral blood. The receptors derive from a human donor in a cohort sampled during active COVID-19.

The chain combines TRBV15 with TRBJ1-2, with 8 bases lining up with TRBD1. The J segment lost 3 bases and the V segment lost 0 bases, leaving 3 bases of the junction unmatched. Germline values: CDR1 LNHNV, CDR2 YYDKDF (reference sequence). This CDR3 contains 15 residues. Here the CDR3 DNA reads TGTGCCACCAGCAGAGATAGGGGACAGGACTATGGCTACACCTTC. It translates to CATSRDRGQDYGYTF.

The J gene is TRBJ2-7, the V gene TRBV24-1, with 9 bases fitting TRBD1. Germline V lookup: CDR1 KGHDR, CDR2 SFDVKD. CDR3 length: 13 amino acids. V trimming: 7 bases; J trimming: 3 bases; junction bases outside the gene matches: 3. CDR3 region: CATSAGQGYEQYF. The CDR3 bases are TGTGCCACCAGCGCGGGACAGGGCTACGAGCAGTACTTC.

The chain couples TRBV24-1 to TRBJ2-3; 10 positions agree with TRBD2. CDR3 size: 15 residues. The V and J ends lost 3 bases and 3 bases, in that order; junction bases with no gene match: 2. The germline gives CDR1 KGHDR, CDR2 SFDVKD. The CDR3 DNA reads TGTGCCACCAGTGATCCTAGCGGGAGTACAGATACGCAGTATTTT. It yields the protein CATSDPSGSTDTQYF.